This T cell receptor (beta chain) appears in the sequencing data of a study of T cells in Graves' hyperthyroidism and ophthalmopathy. Amplified TCR beta CDR3 regions derived from RNA transcripts. Researchers ran a first-round RT-PCR on the TCR CDR3 using the HTBI primer set. TCRdb passed the multiplex PCR reads through MiXCR, listing each CDR3 protein once. The sample gives approximately 270,000 distinct CDR3 sequences, 14% to 15% of which show up once; 10% to 15% is in the top ten. This clonotype was counted between two and nine times. The sequencing sample was made of blood. The clonotype comes from a woman aged 40-49 years with Graves' hyperthyroidism that later progressed to Graves' ophthalmopathy.

The CDR3 nucleotides read TGTGCCAGCAGCTTAGCGGGAGGCACAAAGCAGTACTTC. This codes for CASSLAGGTKQYF. The chain has TRBV11-3 and TRBJ2-7, with 7 bases fitting TRBD2. This CDR3 is 13 amino acids long. Losses at the gene ends were 1 base for V and 8 bases for J; bases not matched to a gene: 5. Germline loops: CDR1 SGHNT, CDR2 YENEEA.